This entry lists 5 T cell receptor beta chains sequenced from one sample in a study of blood T cell repertoires in COVID-19. The assay was immunoSEQ multiplex PCR, and TCRdb's table has in-frame clones only and misses some. Of fewer than 250,000 clones listed, roughly 80% were seen once; the top ten hold more than 6%. The sequencing input was peripheral blood. These receptors originate from a woman aged 60-75 years with active or convalescent COVID-19.

V is TRBV18 and J is TRBJ2-6, with D perhaps TRBD2 (6 bases). Germline loops: CDR1 KGHSH, CDR2 LQKENI. The V end lost 2 bases, the J end lost 1 base, and 12 bases lay between the germline ends. CDR3 size: 17 residues. The CDR3 nucleotides are TGTGCCAGCTCACCAGGATCCGGAGGGTCTGGGGCCAACGTCCTGACTTTC. This gives the protein CASSPGSGGSGANVLTF.

This chain joins TRBV5-8 and TRBJ2-1; 7 bases map to TRBD1. The CDR3 consists of 16 residues. Germline loops: CDR1 SGHTS, CDR2 YDEGEE. With 2 bases clipped from V and 4 bases from J, the junction kept 9 bases outside the gene matches. The CDR3 is CASSFHRDSIYNEQFF. DNA for the CDR3: TGTGCCAGCAGCTTCCATCGGGACAGCATTTACAATGAGCAGTTCTTC.

The chain carries TRBV7-9 and TRBJ1-4, with TRBD1 matching over 8 bases. Germline V CDR1 and CDR2: SEHNR, FQNEAQ (reference sequence). With V trimmed by 5 bases and J by 7 bases, 15 bases remained unmatched. CDR3 length equals 17 residues. The CDR3 here is CASSDQGAGKGGEKLFF. The CDR3 DNA is TGTGCCAGCAGCGACCAGGGGGCGGGTAAAGGTGGTGAAAAACTGTTTTTT.

This rearrangement joins TRBV11-3 to TRBJ1-5, with D possibly TRBD1 on 6 matching bases. The V gene lost 3 bases and the J gene lost 3 bases, with 15 bases spanning the gap. This CDR3 spans 16 amino acids. Germline CDR1 is SGHNT and CDR2 is YENEEA. The CDR3 sequence is CASSFPRTAINQPQHF. In DNA form, the CDR3 reads TGTGCCAGCAGCTTCCCTCGGACAGCAATCAATCAGCCCCAGCATTTT.

The V and J genes are TRBV7-2 and TRBJ2-7; 8 positions agree with TRBD2. Germline V gene sequence: CDR1 SGHTA, CDR2 FQGNSA. V shed 6 bases and J 6 bases; nucleotides not matched to a gene: 10. This CDR3 comprises 14 residues. The CDR3 sequence: CASSPGLEFSEQYF. The CDR3 DNA is TGTGCCAGCAGTCCGGGACTAGAGTTCTCCGAGCAGTACTTC.